The rows below give T cell receptor beta chains drawn from one sample of a study of T cells in narcolepsy. TCRdb keeps only in-frame clones here, not all; method: immunoSEQ multiplex PCR. The data hold tens of thousands of clones, with roughly 88% observed a single time. The sequencing input was CD45RA- memory CD4+ T cells from PBMCs. These receptors all come from a human donor with narcolepsy. CDR3s include the opening cysteine and the closing phenylalanine or tryptophan. The order of the fields is D gene, clone size, J gene, V gene, CDR3 protein, CDR3 DNA. A D gene is named only where the DNA matches it firmly. Only part of the rows carry a size: once, few, many, or a class if the clone is expanded.

>NA|NA|TRBJ1-1|TRBV4-2
CASSQDRGSTEAFF
TGTGCCAGCAGCCAAGATCGGGGGAGCACTGAAGCTTTCTTT
>TRBD1|NA|TRBJ2-3|TRBV7-3
CASSPLGGQGNTDTQYF
TGTGCCAGCAGCCCCCTAGGGGGACAGGGTAACACAGATACGCAGTATTTT
>TRBD2|NA|TRBJ2-1|TRBV7-2
CASSLVGGTSGNEQFF
TGTGCCAGCAGCTTAGTAGGAGGGACTAGTGGCAATGAGCAGTTCTTC
>NA|NA|TRBJ2-6|TRBV2
CASRSNPGANVLTF
TGTGCCAGCAGAAGCAATCCGGGGGCCAACGTCCTGACTTTC
>TRBD2|few|TRBJ2-1|TRBV9
CASSVQLAGTNEQFF
TGTGCCAGCAGCGTACAACTAGCGGGAACGAATGAGCAGTTCTTC
>NA|NA|TRBJ1-2|TRBV2
CASSEARAGGYTF
TGTGCCAGCAGTGAAGCCAGGGCTGGTGGCTACACCTTC
>TRBD1|NA|TRBJ2-3|TRBV5-6
CASSLAGTGGPSTDTQYF
TGTGCCAGCAGCTTGGCTGGGACAGGGGGCCCGAGCACAGATACGCAGTATTTT
>TRBD1|NA|TRBJ1-4|TRBV28
CASSSPGRGEEKLFF
TGTGCCAGCAGTTCCCCCGGCAGGGGGGAGGAAAAACTGTTTTTT
>TRBD2|NA|TRBJ2-2|TRBV6-5
CASTPGTRNTGELFF
TGTGCCAGCACCCCCGGGACTAGGAACACCGGGGAGCTGTTTTTT
>NA|NA|TRBJ2-3|TRBV18
CASSSLGGISTDTQYF
TGTGCCAGCTCATCCCTAGGAGGGATTAGCACAGATACGCAGTATTTT
>TRBD1|NA|TRBJ2-1|TRBV7-2
CASKDRGRINEQFF
TGTGCCAGCAAAGACAGGGGGAGAATAAATGAGCAGTTCTTC
>NA|NA|TRBJ1-2|TRBV11-3
CASSLQASSRGYTF
TGTGCCAGCAGCTTACAGGCTTCCTCTAGGGGCTACACCTTC
>TRBD2|NA|TRBJ2-5|TRBV19
CASSMTSGGTQYF
TGTGCCAGTAGTATGACTAGCGGGGGCACCCAGTACTTC
>TRBD2|NA|TRBJ2-5|TRBV5-1
CASSLDGRTVETQYF
TGCGCCAGCAGCTTGGACGGGAGGACGGTAGAGACCCAGTACTTC
>TRBD2|NA|TRBJ2-7|TRBV6-1
CASSIAAGAYEQYF
TGTGCCAGCAGTATTGCGGCGGGAGCCTACGAGCAGTACTTC
>TRBD1|NA|TRBJ2-1|TRBV27
CASSVRDRGNEQFF
TGTGCCAGCAGTGTCCGGGACAGGGGGAATGAGCAGTTCTTC
>NA|few|TRBJ2-7|TRBV2
CASGRTASSYEQYF
TGTGCCAGCGGCCGGACAGCTTCCTCCTACGAGCAGTACTTC
>NA|once|TRBJ1-5|TRBV28
CASSLEGQPQHF
TGTGCCAGCAGTTTGGAAGGTCAGCCCCAGCATTTT
>NA|NA|TRBJ2-7|TRBV6-1
CASSQGSGEQYF
TGTGCCAGCAGTCAGGGTAGCGGCGAGCAGTACTTC
>NA|NA|TRBJ1-1|TRBV7-3
CASSPHRDTEAFF
TGTGCCAGCAGCCCGCACAGGGACACTGAAGCTTTCTTT
>NA|NA|TRBJ1-1|TRBV19
CASSSQGGEAFF
TGTGCCAGTAGTTCCCAGGGTGGGGAGGCTTTCTTT
>TRBD2|few|TRBJ2-7|TRBV2
CASGLAGGEQYF
TGTGCCAGCGGTCTAGCGGGGGGCGAGCAGTACTTC
>NA|NA|TRBJ1-3|TRBV7-9
CASSLTGQSGNTIYF
TGTGCCAGCAGCTTAACAGGGCAGTCTGGAAACACCATATATTTT
>TRBD1|NA|TRBJ2-7|TRBV10-1
CASSTGQGADEQYF
TGCGCCAGCAGTACCGGACAGGGGGCGGACGAGCAGTACTTC
>NA|NA|TRBJ2-3|TRBV14
CASSHLAGSTGTDTQYF
TGTGCCAGCAGCCATCTGGCGGGGTCTACGGGGACAGATACGCAGTATTTT
>TRBD1|NA|TRBJ2-3|TRBV9
CASSPGQGRVDTQYF
TGTGCCAGCAGCCCCGGACAGGGGAGGGTGGATACGCAGTATTTT
>NA|NA|TRBJ1-1|TRBV5-4
CASSLDRDGYWAFF
TGTGCCAGCAGCTTAGATAGGGACGGGTACTGGGCTTTCTTT
>NA|NA|TRBJ2-1|TRBV4-2
CASSQEGGPWGEQFF
TGTGCCAGCAGCCAAGAAGGAGGGCCCTGGGGGGAGCAGTTCTTC
>TRBD2|NA|TRBJ2-7|TRBV30
CAWTAAGGRAYEQYF
TGTGCCTGGACTGCCGCCGGGGGGAGAGCCTACGAGCAGTACTTC
>TRBD1|NA|TRBJ1-3|TRBV6-6
CASSYRTGAGNTIYF
TGTGCCAGCAGTTATCGGACAGGGGCTGGAAACACCATATATTTT
>NA|NA|TRBJ2-6|TRBV29-1
CSVGGDGANVLTF
TGCAGCGTTGGAGGGGACGGGGCCAACGTCCTGACTTTC
>NA|NA|TRBJ1-5|TRBV4-2
CASSQEWQNNQPQHF
TGTGCCAGCAGCCAAGAGTGGCAGAATAATCAGCCCCAGCATTTT
>NA|NA|TRBJ2-2|TRBV19
CASRTTGARTGELFF
TGTGCCAGTAGAACGACCGGGGCCCGCACCGGGGAGCTGTTTTTT
>TRBD2|NA|TRBJ2-1|TRBV7-9
CASSLALIREGSEQFF
TGTGCCAGCAGCTTAGCGCTTATTCGGGAGGGCAGCGAGCAGTTCTTC
>NA|NA|TRBJ2-7|TRBV5-6
CASSLEQGGLGEQYF
TGTGCCAGCAGCTTGGAGCAGGGGGGGCTCGGCGAGCAGTACTTC
>TRBD1|NA|TRBJ1-1|TRBV4-3
CASSHGAGGVNTEAFF
TGCGCCAGCAGCCACGGGGCAGGGGGAGTGAACACTGAAGCTTTCTTT
>NA|NA|TRBJ1-5|TRBV6-6
CASSAGTYQPQHF
TGTGCCAGCAGCGCCGGGACTTATCAGCCCCAGCATTTT
>TRBD1|NA|TRBJ2-2|TRBV2
CASYQGDGTGELFF
TGTGCCAGCTACCAGGGGGATGGCACCGGGGAGCTGTTTTTT
>NA|NA|TRBJ2-3|TRBV30
CACRPGANTDTQYF
TGTGCCTGCCGGCCCGGGGCCAACACAGATACGCAGTATTTT
>NA|medium-sized|TRBJ2-7|TRBV5-1
CASSRVSGVYEQYF
TGCGCCAGCAGCCGCGTTTCCGGGGTCTACGAGCAGTACTTC
>NA|NA|TRBJ1-1|TRBV10-3
CAISGGAGETEAFF
TGTGCCATCAGTGGGGGGGCAGGAGAAACTGAAGCTTTCTTT
>TRBD2|NA|TRBJ2-3|TRBV19
CASSAPGLAGSGDTQYF
TGTGCCAGTAGTGCTCCGGGACTAGCGGGGAGTGGGGATACGCAGTATTTT
>NA|NA|TRBJ1-3|TRBV4-3
CASSQETGAHSGNTIYF
TGCGCCAGCAGCCAAGAAACCGGGGCTCACTCTGGAAACACCATATATTTT
>TRBD1|NA|TRBJ1-1|TRBV30
CAWRVPGGRNTEAFF
TGTGCCTGGAGGGTACCAGGGGGCCGGAACACTGAAGCTTTCTTT
>TRBD1|NA|TRBJ2-2|TRBV2
CASSGQGATGELFF
TGTGCCAGCAGTGGACAGGGGGCAACCGGGGAGCTGTTTTTT
>TRBD2|NA|TRBJ2-2|TRBV2
CACRTSVRTGELFF
TGTGCCTGCCGGACTAGCGTACGCACCGGGGAGCTGTTTTTT
>NA|NA|TRBJ1-6|TRBV5-6
CASSQGPTRDSPLHF
TGTGCCAGCAGCCAAGGTCCAACTCGGGATTCACCCCTCCACTTT
>NA|NA|TRBJ1-2|TRBV5-4
CASSLQGYTNYGYTF
TGTGCCAGCAGCTTACAGGGTTACACTAACTATGGCTACACCTTC
>NA|NA|TRBJ2-3|TRBV7-2
CASTPEGFGTDTQYF
TGTGCCAGCACCCCGGAGGGGTTCGGCACAGATACGCAGTATTTT
>TRBD2|NA|TRBJ2-1|TRBV27
CASSLRLAGGSYNEQFF
TGTGCCAGCAGCCTTAGACTAGCGGGAGGGTCCTACAATGAGCAGTTCTTC
>TRBD2|NA|TRBJ2-7|TRBV6-1
CASHSGGASYEQYF
TGTGCCAGCCACAGCGGGGGGGCATCCTACGAGCAGTACTTC
>TRBD2|NA|TRBJ2-7|TRBV5-1
CASSPSGGANEQYF
TGCGCCAGCAGCCCCAGCGGGGGGGCCAACGAGCAGTACTTC
>NA|NA|TRBJ2-7|TRBV7-2
CASSPGLREQYF
TGTGCCAGCAGCCCGGGACTCCGCGAGCAGTACTTC